The sequence of this T cell receptor (beta chain) was determined in a study of identical twins. General study points: Among monozygotic twins, out-of-frame TCR alpha sharing exceeded what models predicted.

Among all donors, each was a healthy Caucasian. V lost 7 bases and J 5 bases, leaving 11 bases between the germline ends. The length of the CDR3 is 13 residues. This clonotype was seen repeatedly, ten times or more. Its antigen remains unidentified. TCRdb re-derived calls from the 5' RACE reads in MiXCR, one entry per CDR3 protein. The repertoire holds roughly 570,000 distinct CDR3 sequences, with around a tenth as singletons. This sample was also put to use in a study of yellow fever vaccine responses in identical twins.

The clonotype was recovered from a woman aged 18 to 35 in good health. V is TRBV12-3 or TRBV12-4 and J is TRBJ2-2; D gene unclear. Sequencing was carried out using PBMCs. The CDR3, as DNA: TGTGCCAGCACCCCGGCTGAGACCGGGGAGCTGTTTTTT. This codes for CASTPAETGELFF.